This TCR beta chain was retrieved from a study of blood T cell repertoires in COVID-19 (TCRdb year 2020). For the wider study: Samples covering the acute and convalescent phases of COVID-19 were provided by collaborators in the United States, Italy and Spain. The prospective study material was composed of cDNA or gDNA derived from T cells, B-cell-depleted T cells, or PBMCs. Subjects who had been exposed to COVID-19, were actively infected with it, or had recovered from it provided the deeply sampled blood TCRbeta repertoires that made up the dataset. A freely available public database, intended as a resource for researchers studying the immune response to SARS-CoV-2, is where the repertoires were released. Samples were obtained from the ongoing ImmuneRACE study (first 160 participants) and from about 1,300 subjects provided by 6 global collaborators. The sample metadata nearly always contained a de-identified subject ID, COVID-19 status, age in years and sex. Where available, HLA class I and class II types were obtained from metadata supplied by the sample provider rather than from assay-based typing. The research as a whole found: Clinical and demographic metadata were provided uncurated, with the amount varying by source and participant.

TCRbeta CDR3 regions were amplified from genomic DNA using the immunoSEQ Assay, a bias-controlled multiplex PCR. The source study handled its data this way. Within the assay, amplification of reference gene primers was used to estimate how many nucleated cells each sample contained. To quantify the absolute abundance of each unique TCRbeta CDR3 rearrangement, sequence reads were collapsed and filtered. For each sample, productive Simpson clonality was calculated as the square root of Simpson's diversity index over productive rearrangements. What TCRdb holds here is the immuneACCESS table cut down to in-frame rearrangements. Part of the clones is not present; checked against another copy, under half of the missing clones reflect an unresolved V gene, and the others are unexplained. D and trimming were read from the DNA, whereas the V and J calls and clone size are those reported in that table. The sample table holds roughly 350,000 clones, of which about 93% were seen once. The top ten hold roughly 3% of the sample.

The cysteine opens and the phenylalanine closes a CDR3 of 17 amino acids. The CDR3 DNA has 51 bases and is translated from base 1. V loses 3 bases of germline sequence and J loses 1 base, and the interval between the two ends is 14 bases. Reading the germline V gene gives CDR1 SGDLS and CDR2 YYNGEE. This clone was seen a handful of times. The specificity of this receptor is unknown. Base qualities are not provided; no much larger clone lies one nucleotide away. Samples from volunteer blood donors who had recovered from COVID-19 were contributed by a second Seattle source. The collaborating institutions used their own protocols to collect whole blood in K2EDTA tubes. For TCRbeta analysis, collaborators shipped samples in one of three forms: frozen whole blood, isolated PBMCs, or DNA extracted from either of those sample types.

Here the chain combines TRBV9 and TRBJ1-6, with TRBD1 as a weak D call on 6 bases. The sequence derives from a young woman who had recovered from COVID-19. Sequenced: peripheral blood. The DNA reads TGTGCCAGCAGCGCCCAGGGGTTCAGTTCCTATAATTCACCCCTCCACTTT. Protein translation: CASSAQGFSSYNSPLHF.